These 26 T cell receptor beta chains share one sample of origin, sequenced in a study of shared clonotypes between healthy human individuals (dated by TCRdb to 2020 to 2021). Libraries were prepared through the immunoSEQ multiplex PCR assay. TCRdb limited this immuneACCESS table to in-frame rearrangements with V and J called. A share of clones is missing; checked studies link under half to unresolved V genes, and the rest is unexplained. This sample is represented by over a million clones; roughly 98.5% of them were singletons. The ten top clones hold roughly 0.35% of the sample. Sequences were obtained from naive CD4+ T cells sorted from blood. According to the study, the label for this sample's cell subset or site signals: CD45RA+ positively selected. The origin of the receptors is a man younger than 40 in good health.

This clone is a singleton in its sample. The chain employs TRBV5-1 and TRBJ1-3, with TRBD1 as a possible D gene (6 bases). V lost 0 bases and J 6 bases, leaving 13 bases between the germline ends. The CDR3 sequence is 15 residues long. Germline CDR1 is SGHRS and CDR2 is YFSETQ. The CDR3 coding sequence is TGCGCCAGCAGCTTGGCCCTAGGGACACAAAACACCATATATTTT. Translated: CASSLALGTQNTIYF.

V gene TRBV5-5 combines with J gene TRBJ2-5; 9 nucleotides line up with TRBD1. Germline V gives CDR1 SGHKS, CDR2 YYEKEE (reference sequence). The ends lost 0 bases at V and 9 bases at J; junction bases unmatched: 9. The CDR3 covers 15 residues. The CDR3, as DNA: TGTGCCAGCAGCTTGGCCCTGGGACAGGGTGGGGCCCAGTACTTC. Its protein product is CASSLALGQGGAQYF.

The rearrangement links TRBV2 to TRBJ2-6; 11 bases are shared with TRBD2. V shed 4 bases and J 0 bases; nucleotides not matched to a gene: 5. Germline V gives CDR1 SNHLY, CDR2 FYNNEI. CDR3 length: 18 amino acids. In DNA form, the CDR3 reads TGTGCCAGCAGTGGAGCTAGCGGGGGGAACTCTGGGGCCAACGTCCTGACTTTC. This translates into CASSGASGGNSGANVLTF.

The genes are TRBV5-1 and TRBJ2-5; 8 nucleotides align to TRBD1. CDR3 length: 15 residues. V dropped 4 bases and J dropped 1; count of bases not matched to a gene: 6. Germline assignment: CDR1 SGHRS and CDR2 YFSETQ. CDR3 nucleotide sequence: TGCGCCAGCAGCAGGAGCACAGGGGGCCAAGAGACCCAGTACTTC. The encoded protein is CASSRSTGGQETQYF.

The rearrangement uses TRBV7-2 and TRBJ2-3; 10 bases fit TRBD2. With 4 bases clipped from V and 5 bases from J, the junction kept 9 bases outside the gene matches. Germline CDR1 SGHTA, CDR2 FQGNSA. CDR3 length: 16 amino acids. CDR3 in DNA: TGTGCCAGCAGCTCACTAGCGGGAAGTGGAGTAGATACGCAGTATTTT. Its translation is CASSSLAGSGVDTQYF.

This sequence joins TRBV29-1 and TRBJ2-2, with no clear D. CDR1 and CDR2 from the germline V gene are SQVTM and ANQGSEA. V was clipped by 4 bases and J by 3 bases, with 9 bases between them. This CDR3 spans 13 amino acids. As DNA, the CDR3 is TGCAGCGTTGCTCGTTGGGACACCGGGGAGCTGTTTTTT. It specifies CSVARWDTGELFF.

This clone came up once. This chain connects TRBV11-2 to TRBJ1-2, with D possibly being TRBD1 (6 bases). Trimming pared 5 bases from V and 5 bases from J, leaving 18 bases between. The CDR3 loop spans 15 amino acids. CDR1 is SGHAT, CDR2 FQNNGV, per germline. CDR3 residues: CASSHPLGQGYGYTF. CDR3 nucleotides: TGTGCCAGCAGCCACCCCCTCGGGCAGGGGTATGGCTACACCTTC. Looking up the rest from reference TRBV11-2 and TRBJ1-2 gives the full variable domain: EAGVAQSPRYKIIEKRQSVAFWCNPISGHATLYWYQQILGQGPKLLIQFQNNGVVDDSQLPKDRFSAERLKGVDSTLKIQPAKLEDSAVYLCASSHPLGQGYGYTFGSGTRLTVV.

This clone showed up just once. CDR3 nucleotide sequence: TGTGCCAGCAGTTTCCCCAATCAGCCCCAGCATTTT. Its protein is CASSFPNQPQHF. The J gene is TRBJ1-5, the V gene TRBV27; no clear D gene. The CDR3 contains 12 residues. V lost 3 bases and J lost 3, with 3 bases in between. Germline-derived CDR1 and CDR2 are MNHEY and SMNVEV (reference sequence).

The chain recombines TRBV9 with TRBJ2-7, with D possibly TRBD1 on 7 matching bases. With 0 bases removed from V and 5 bases from J, the gap between germline ends came to 15 bases. Germline loops: CDR1 SGDLS, CDR2 YYNGEE. The CDR3 totals 15 residues. The CDR3 spells CASSVDPGGLDEQYF. The CDR3, as DNA: TGTGCCAGCAGCGTAGACCCAGGGGGGCTAGACGAGCAGTACTTC.

The chain recombines TRBV5-5 with TRBJ2-3; D may be TRBD1 (5 bases). In germline, CDR1 is SGHKS, CDR2 YYEKEE (reference sequence). The CDR3 length is 16 residues. Trimming removed 1 base at V and 4 bases at J, with 16 bases between. The CDR3 loop is CASSLTHWAGSDTQYF. The CDR3 nucleotides are TGTGCCAGCAGCTTGACTCACTGGGCAGGGTCAGATACGCAGTATTTT.

The chain couples TRBV7-2 to TRBJ2-3; D gene unclear. Germline V CDR1 and CDR2: SGHTA, FQGNSA. Trimming took off 6 bases at V and 11 bases at J, with 18 bases between the two ends. CDR3 length: 13 amino acids. The CDR3 loop is CASSPGGGVGQYF. CDR3 sequence (DNA): TGTGCCAGCAGTCCAGGTGGCGGAGTTGGGCAGTATTTT.

The chain uses TRBV4-3 and TRBJ2-2; D not resolved. Germline V gene lookup returns CDR1 LGHNA and CDR2 YSLEER. V gave up 1 base and J gave up 6 bases, with 6 bases separating them. The CDR3 length is 13 residues. CDR3 sequence (DNA): TGCGCCAGCAGCCAAGTCCGTCCCGGGGAGCTGTTTTTT. It codes for CASSQVRPGELFF.

The rearrangement uses TRBV5-1 and TRBJ2-6; D is unclear. This CDR3 spans 15 amino acids. Germline V CDR1 and CDR2: SGHRS, YFSETQ. The ends were cut back, 4 bases at V and 2 bases at J, with 10 bases in the middle. Written as DNA, the CDR3 is TGCGCCAGCAGCCCCCCAGGCCCTGGGGCCAACGTCCTGACTTTC. Amino acid sequence: CASSPPGPGANVLTF.

V and J are TRBV19 and TRBJ2-3; tentative D call: TRBD1 (5 bases). The V end was cut by 6 bases, the J end by 1 base, with 11 bases between. This CDR3 is 14 amino acids long. CDR1 is LNHDA, CDR2 SQIVND, per germline (reference sequence). The CDR3 DNA is TGTGCCAGTAGGTTAATAGGGGGCACAGATACGCAGTATTTT. Its translation is CASRLIGGTDTQYF.

V is TRBV10-3 and J is TRBJ2-3, with a possible D match to TRBD2 (5 bases). The CDR3 covers 15 residues. V lost 2 bases and J 2 bases, leaving 11 bases between the germline ends. Germline CDR1 ENHRY, CDR2 SYGVKD. CDR3 nucleotides: TGTGCCATCAGTGAGATCCAGCGGATCACAGATACGCAGTATTTT. Translated, it gives CAISEIQRITDTQYF.

The gene calls are TRBV11-2 and TRBJ2-2, with 7 bases identical to TRBD1. The J segment lost 6 bases and the V segment lost 5 bases, leaving 3 bases of the junction unmatched. Per the germline V gene, CDR1 is SGHAT and CDR2 is FQNNGV. CDR3 size: 13 residues. DNA for the CDR3: TGTGCCAGCAGCCAAAGGGGGCCCGGGGAGCTGTTTTTT. Its translation is CASSQRGPGELFF.

The CDR3 DNA reads TGTGCCAGCAGCCCGCGGTACAATGAGCAGTTCTTC. This gives the protein CASSPRYNEQFF. The chain links TRBV5-6 to TRBJ2-1, with no clear D. Germline V gives CDR1 SGHDT, CDR2 YYEEEE. The CDR3 length is 12 residues. V gave up 4 bases and J gave up 4 bases, with 6 bases separating them.

The genes are TRBV9 and TRBJ2-5; the match to TRBD2 covers 12 bases. Germline trimming cut 0 bases from V and 4 bases from J; bases unmatched to any gene: 7. CDR1 is SGDLS, CDR2 YYNGEE, per germline. The CDR3 is 17 residues long. The CDR3 is CASSVAPSGRAGETQYF. CDR3 DNA: TGTGCCAGCAGCGTAGCCCCTAGCGGGAGGGCCGGAGAGACCCAGTACTTC.

The CDR3 loop is CASSPQGREAYNEQFF. CDR3 in DNA: TGTGCCAGCAGCCCCCAAGGGCGGGAAGCCTACAATGAGCAGTTCTTC. This chain links TRBV11-2 with TRBJ2-1, with D tentatively TRBD2 (6 bases). The CDR3 loop spans 16 amino acids. V lost 5 bases and J 2 bases, leaving 16 bases between the germline ends. Per the germline V gene, CDR1 is SGHAT and CDR2 is FQNNGV.

This clone was detected only once. The rearrangement uses TRBV27 and TRBJ2-2; no reliable D call. V was cut by 5 bases and J by 3 bases, with 13 bases left in between. Per the germline V gene, CDR1 is MNHEY and CDR2 is SMNVEV (reference sequence). The CDR3 is made up of 15 amino acids. Written as DNA, the CDR3 is TGTGCCAGCAGTAGCCTAGGGCTTCACACCGGGGAGCTGTTTTTT. Protein sequence: CASSSLGLHTGELFF.

On this clone itself: At the DNA level, this CDR3 is encoded by other sequences in the same sample as well. The V call is TRBV9, the J call TRBJ2-7; TRBD2 aligns across 10 bases. CDR1 and CDR2 from the germline V gene are SGDLS and YYNGEE. Trimming removed 0 bases from V and 7 bases from J; junction bases left unmatched: 7. This CDR3 spans 15 amino acids. As DNA, the CDR3 is TGTGCCAGCAGCGTAGGGGCTAGCGGGAGCGGTGAGCAGTACTTC. Translating gives CASSVGASGSGEQYF.

V and J are TRBV2 and TRBJ1-5; tentative D call: TRBD1 (5 bases). CDR1 and CDR2 from the germline V gene are SNHLY and FYNNEI. The CDR3 is 15 amino acids. Trimming took off 9 bases at V and 3 bases at J, with 18 bases between the two ends. Written as DNA, the CDR3 is TGTGCCAGTAAAACGGGACCGGAGACCAATCAGCCCCAGCATTTT. Translation gives CASKTGPETNQPQHF.

The rearrangement joins TRBV28 to TRBJ2-7; TRBD2 matches 13 bases. Trimming at V came to 2 bases and at J to 4 bases, leaving 5 bases not matched to a gene. Looked up from germline, CDR1 is MDHEN and CDR2 is SYDVKM. The CDR3 extends over 16 amino acids. CDR3 residues: CASSLLGLAGAYEQYF. The CDR3 nucleotides are TGTGCCAGCAGTTTACTAGGACTAGCGGGAGCGTACGAGCAGTACTTC.

The rearrangement links TRBV7-9 to TRBJ2-3; the D gene could be TRBD1 or TRBD2 (5 bases each). The CDR3 length is 13 residues. V dropped 3 bases and J dropped 8 bases, with 12 bases sitting between them. Germline values: CDR1 SEHNR, CDR2 FQNEAQ (reference sequence). The CDR3 protein is CASSFGAIGTQYF. Here the CDR3 DNA reads TGTGCCAGCAGCTTCGGGGCTATTGGTACGCAGTATTTT.

The chain has TRBV27 and TRBJ2-3, with D unclear. Trimming removed 3 bases from V and 6 bases from J, with 10 bases in between. The CDR3 spans 13 residues. CDR1 MNHEY and CDR2 SMNVEV come from the germline V gene (reference sequence). The CDR3: CASSFDGRDTQYF. The DNA for the CDR3 is TGTGCCAGCAGTTTCGACGGACGGGATACGCAGTATTTT.

This chain connects TRBV4-1 to TRBJ1-3; unclear D gene. Germline values: CDR1 MGHRA, CDR2 YSYEKL. V was trimmed by 6 bases and J by 0 bases, leaving 12 bases between them. This CDR3 spans 15 amino acids. CDR3 region: CASSHVGYSGNTIYF. As DNA, the CDR3 is TGCGCCAGCAGTCATGTAGGTTACTCTGGAAACACCATATATTTT.